This T cell receptor beta chain is drawn from a study of identical twins. Overall study findings and caveats: Possibly, invariant MAIT and iNKT cells partly confounded zero-insertion analyses. Weaker excess sharing between twins was seen in beta out-of-frame sequences.

The CDR3 sequence is 12 residues long. With 3 bases removed from V and 3 bases from J, the gap between germline ends came to 6 bases. Germline V gene sequence: CDR1 ENHRY, CDR2 SYGVKD. This clonotype was picked up a small number of times. Its antigen is undetermined. A universal primer site came from template switching; cDNA carried unique molecular identifiers. TCRdb called the 5' RACE reads again in MiXCR, with one record for every CDR3 protein. The sample holds roughly 540,000 distinct CDR3 sequences, around 20% seen once. These records were also assigned to another study, of T cells expressing NK-cell markers. From that report: The contribution of dominant NKG2C+ clonotypes to CD8+ T cells in a handful of donors was roughly 1.0-7.5%.

Sequenced material: CD4+ T cells sorted from blood. The receptor was derived from a woman aged 18-35 years in good health. V gene TRBV10-3 combines with J gene TRBJ2-7; D remains ambiguous. Written as DNA, the CDR3 is TGTGCCATCAGTGACACCAACTACGAGCAGTACTTC. Protein product: CAISDTNYEQYF.